This TCR beta chain was observed in a study of T cells in localized non-small cell lung cancer. Study-level findings and limits: Greater T cell density in blood accompanied longer overall survival. Uninvolved adjacent lung showed higher T cell clonality than tumor.

This clone was detected a few times. Its specificity is unknown. V gave up 2 bases and J gave up 5 bases, with 9 bases separating them. The CDR3 has 13 amino acids. The V gene's germline CDR1 is SGHDN and CDR2 FVKESK. TCRdb keeps only in-frame clones here, not all; method: immunoSEQ multiplex PCR. The table lists 4,500 to 5,500 clones, under 40% of them singletons, with about 7.8% in the top ten. This TCR was sampled from a male donor older than 55 with stage I lung adenocarcinoma. The gene calls are TRBV14 and TRBJ1-1; the D is unclear. The sequences come from lung tumor tissue, collected before any cancer treatment. CDR3: CASSQSRLTEAFF. For the CDR3, the DNA is TGTGCCAGCAGCCAAAGCAGGTTAACTGAAGCTTTCTTT.